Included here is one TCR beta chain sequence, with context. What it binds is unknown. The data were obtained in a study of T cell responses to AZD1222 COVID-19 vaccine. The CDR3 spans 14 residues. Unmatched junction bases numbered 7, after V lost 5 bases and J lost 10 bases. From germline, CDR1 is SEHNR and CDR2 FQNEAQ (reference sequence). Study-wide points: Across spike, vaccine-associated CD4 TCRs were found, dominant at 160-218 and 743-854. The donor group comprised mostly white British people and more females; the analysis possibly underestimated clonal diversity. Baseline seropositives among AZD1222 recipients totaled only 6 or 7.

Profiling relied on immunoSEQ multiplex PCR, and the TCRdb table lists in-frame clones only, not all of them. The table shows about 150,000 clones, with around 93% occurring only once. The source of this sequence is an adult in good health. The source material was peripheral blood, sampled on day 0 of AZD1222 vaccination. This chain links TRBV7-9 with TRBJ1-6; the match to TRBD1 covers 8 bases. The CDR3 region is CASSVDRVGSPLHF. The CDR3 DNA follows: TGTGCCAGCAGCGTGGACAGGGTTGGCTCACCCCTCCACTTT.